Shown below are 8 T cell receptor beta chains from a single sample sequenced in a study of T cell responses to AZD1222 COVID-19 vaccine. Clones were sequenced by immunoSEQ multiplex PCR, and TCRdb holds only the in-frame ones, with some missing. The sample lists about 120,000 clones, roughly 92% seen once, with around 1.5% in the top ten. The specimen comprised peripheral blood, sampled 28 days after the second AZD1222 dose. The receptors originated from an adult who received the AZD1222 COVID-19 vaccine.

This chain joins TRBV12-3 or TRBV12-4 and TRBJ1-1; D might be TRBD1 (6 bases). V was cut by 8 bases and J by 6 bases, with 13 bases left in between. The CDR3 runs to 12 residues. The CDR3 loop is CASGQGLPEAFF. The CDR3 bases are TGTGCCAGCGGGCAGGGGCTACCTGAAGCTTTCTTT.

The CDR3 sequence is CSVEDVNTLAVNYNEQFF. In nucleotides, the CDR3 is TGCAGCGTTGAAGACGTTAATACTTTGGCAGTCAACTACAATGAGCAGTTCTTC. The chain couples TRBV29-1 to TRBJ2-1; D gene uncertain. CDR3 length: 18 amino acids. V lost 0 bases and J 3 bases, leaving 21 bases between the germline ends. Germline CDR1 is SQVTM and CDR2 is ANQGSEA.

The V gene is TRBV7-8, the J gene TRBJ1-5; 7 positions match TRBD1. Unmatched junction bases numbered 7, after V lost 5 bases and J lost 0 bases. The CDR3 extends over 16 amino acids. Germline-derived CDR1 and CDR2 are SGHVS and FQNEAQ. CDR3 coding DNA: TGTGCCAGCAGCCACGGGACAGTCTATAGCAATCAGCCCCAGCATTTT. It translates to CASSHGTVYSNQPQHF.

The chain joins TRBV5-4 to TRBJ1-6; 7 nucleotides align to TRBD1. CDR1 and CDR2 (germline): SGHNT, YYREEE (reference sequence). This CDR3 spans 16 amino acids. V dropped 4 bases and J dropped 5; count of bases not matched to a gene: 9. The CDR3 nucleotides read TGTGCCAGCAGCCCTAAAGGGGACAGAGATAATTCACCCCTCCACTTT. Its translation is CASSPKGDRDNSPLHF.

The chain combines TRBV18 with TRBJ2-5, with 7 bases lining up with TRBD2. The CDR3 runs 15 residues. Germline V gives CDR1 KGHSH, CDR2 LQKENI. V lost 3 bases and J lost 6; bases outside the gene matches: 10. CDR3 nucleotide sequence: TGTGCCAGCTCACCGGCGGGACTATTGGAGCAGACCCAGTACTTC. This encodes CASSPAGLLEQTQYF.

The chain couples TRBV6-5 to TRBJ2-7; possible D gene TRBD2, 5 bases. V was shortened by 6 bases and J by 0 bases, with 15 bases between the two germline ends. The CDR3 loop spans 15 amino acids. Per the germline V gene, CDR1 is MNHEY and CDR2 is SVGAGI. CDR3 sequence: CASSLIAWSSYEQYF. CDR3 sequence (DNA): TGTGCCAGCAGCCTTATAGCGTGGAGCTCCTACGAGCAGTACTTC.

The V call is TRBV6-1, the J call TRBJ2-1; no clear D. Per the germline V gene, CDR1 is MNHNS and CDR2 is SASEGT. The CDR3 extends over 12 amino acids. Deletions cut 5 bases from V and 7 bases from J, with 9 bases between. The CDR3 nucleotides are TGTGCCAGCAGTCGGGCAGTAAATGAGCAGTTCTTC. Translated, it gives CASSRAVNEQFF.

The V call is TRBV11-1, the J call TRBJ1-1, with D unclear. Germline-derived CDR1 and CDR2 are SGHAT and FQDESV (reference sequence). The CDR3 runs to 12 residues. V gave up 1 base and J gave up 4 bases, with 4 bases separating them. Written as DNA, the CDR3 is TGTGCCAGCAGCTTAGGGCCCACTGAAGCTTTCTTT. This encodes CASSLGPTEAFF. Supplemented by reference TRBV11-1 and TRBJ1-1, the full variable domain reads EAEVAQSPRYKITEKSQAVAFWCDPISGHATLYWYRQILGQGPELLVQFQDESVVDDSQLPKDRFSAERLKGVDSTLKIQPAELGDSAMYLCASSLGPTEAFFGQGTRLTVV.